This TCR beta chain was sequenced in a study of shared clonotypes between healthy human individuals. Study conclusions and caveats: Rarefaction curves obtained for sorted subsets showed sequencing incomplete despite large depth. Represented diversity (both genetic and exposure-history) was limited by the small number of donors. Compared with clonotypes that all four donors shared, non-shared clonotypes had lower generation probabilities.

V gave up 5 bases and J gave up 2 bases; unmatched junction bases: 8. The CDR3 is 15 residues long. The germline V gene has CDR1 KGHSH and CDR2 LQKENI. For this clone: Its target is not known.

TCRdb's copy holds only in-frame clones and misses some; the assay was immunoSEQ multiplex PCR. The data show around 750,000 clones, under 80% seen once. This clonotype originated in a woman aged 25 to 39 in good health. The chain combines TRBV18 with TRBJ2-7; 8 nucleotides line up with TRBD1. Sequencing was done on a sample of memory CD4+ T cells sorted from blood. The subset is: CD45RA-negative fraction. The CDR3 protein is CASSNGQGPAYEQYF. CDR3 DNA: TGTGCCAGCTCAAACGGACAGGGCCCTGCCTACGAGCAGTACTTC. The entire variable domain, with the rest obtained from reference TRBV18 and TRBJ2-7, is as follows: NAGVMQNPRHLVRRRGQEARLRCSPMKGHSHVYWYRQLPEEGLKFMVYLQKENIIDESGMPKERFSAEFPKEGPSILRIQQVVRGDSAAYFCASSNGQGPAYEQYFGPGTRLTVT.